A single sample is the source of the 8 T cell receptor beta chains below, sequenced in a study of blood T cell repertoires in COVID-19. Sequencing was performed with immunoSEQ multiplex PCR; in TCRdb, only in-frame clones are kept and a portion is missing. Of around 91,000 clones listed, 85% are singletons. Sequencing used peripheral blood. These TCRs come from an elderly man with acute or convalescent COVID-19.

The chain employs TRBV5-1 and TRBJ2-2; D ambiguous. The germline V and J ends were trimmed by 0 bases and 4 bases, with 10 bases remaining between them. CDR3 size: 15 residues. CDR1 SGHRS and CDR2 YFSETQ come from the germline V gene. As DNA, the CDR3 is TGCGCCAGCAGCTTGGCCGGTTATTCCACCGGGGAGCTGTTTTTT. Its protein is CASSLAGYSTGELFF.

This clone showed up just once. This chain uses TRBV6-5 with TRBJ1-2; perhaps TRBD1 as D (6 bases). The CDR3 loop spans 15 amino acids. Germline CDR1 is MNHEY and CDR2 is SVGAGI. V was pared by 6 bases and J by 7 bases, with 21 bases between. The CDR3 DNA follows: TGTGCCAGCAGCCGAAGCCAGGGGCCCATAGGTGGCTACACCTTC. Residues: CASSRSQGPIGGYTF.

For this clone: Germline is not matched at one junction end, which may reflect a read error. This chain joins TRBV30 and TRBJ1-4; 8 bases align to TRBD1. The V gene's germline CDR1 is GTSNPN and CDR2 SVGIG (reference sequence). The CDR3 covers 14 residues. The CDR3 region has the DNA TGTGCCTGGAGTGTAGGCAGGGGGCATGAGAAACTGTTTTTT. As protein: CAWSVGRGHEKLFF.

The chain has TRBV7-3 and TRBJ2-1, with D maybe TRBD2 (6 bases). Germline V gives CDR1 SGHTA, CDR2 FQGTGA. Trimming took 3 bases from V and 4 from J, leaving 10 bases between them. The CDR3 covers 14 residues. Written as DNA, the CDR3 is TGTGCCAGCAGCTTGGGCGGGGAGTACAATGAGCAGTTCTTC. Protein: CASSLGGEYNEQFF.

This rearrangement joins TRBV9 to TRBJ1-1; D is perhaps TRBD1 (5 bases). With 0 bases removed from V and 0 bases from J, the gap between germline ends came to 9 bases. CDR3 length: 15 residues. Germline CDR1 and CDR2: SGDLS and YYNGEE. Here the CDR3 DNA reads TGTGCCAGCAGCGTAGGTGGCAGGGTGAACACTGAAGCTTTCTTT. Its protein product is CASSVGGRVNTEAFF.

This chain connects TRBV6-5 to TRBJ1-4; D might be TRBD1 (5 bases). Germline V CDR1 and CDR2: MNHEY, SVGAGI. This CDR3 spans 16 amino acids. Trimming removed 4 bases at V and 7 bases at J, with 19 bases between. CDR3 region: CASSWRQGDGGEKLFF. For the CDR3, the DNA is TGTGCCAGCAGTTGGAGACAAGGGGATGGTGGTGAAAAACTGTTTTTT.

The CDR3 loop reads CASSPLAGAGNTQYF. The CDR3 nucleotides are TGTGCCAGCAGTCCTCTGGCCGGGGCGGGAAATACGCAGTATTTT. The chain joins TRBV27 to TRBJ2-3; tentatively, D is TRBD2 (6 bases). There are 15 residues in the CDR3. Deletions cut 5 bases from V and 7 bases from J, with 19 bases between. Germline assignment: CDR1 MNHEY and CDR2 SMNVEV (reference sequence).

This sequence joins TRBV20-1 and TRBJ1-4, with unresolved D. CDR1 and CDR2 (germline): DFQATT, SNEGSKA (reference sequence). V was shortened by 3 bases and J by 3 bases, with 14 bases between the two germline ends. The CDR3 runs 15 residues. The CDR3 is CSASQGPEANEKLFF. CDR3 DNA sequence: TGCAGTGCTAGTCAAGGGCCGGAGGCTAATGAAAAACTGTTTTTT.